A selection of T cell receptor beta chains follows, all from one sample in a study of T cell responses to AZD1222 COVID-19 vaccine. Libraries were prepared by immunoSEQ multiplex PCR; TCRdb keeps only in-frame clonotypes and omits some of them. Here the sample spans around 140,000 clones, 80% to 90% being singletons. Sequenced material: peripheral blood, taken on day 0 of AZD1222 vaccination. Receptors originate from an adult in good health. Each CDR3 is given with its conserved first and last residue. The D gene is left open where the match is weak. Size values are once, few and many counts, or a class for expanded clones, and some rows have none.

CDR3 | DNA | V | size | D | J
CAWSGGFKNGELFF | TGTGCCTGGAGTGGAGGGTTCAAGAACGGGGAGCTGTTTTTT | TRBV30 | NA | NA | TRBJ2-2
CASSSGTSGSNEQFF | TGTGCCAGCAGCTCCGGGACTAGCGGTTCCAATGAGCAGTTCTTC | TRBV5-6 | NA | TRBD2 | TRBJ2-1
CASSASGITDTQYF | TGTGCCAGCTCAGCTTCGGGGATCACAGATACGCAGTATTTT | TRBV2 | NA | NA | TRBJ2-3
CASAPGTTTTNEKLFF | TGTGCTAGTGCTCCCGGGACAACTACAACTAATGAAAAACTGTTTTTT | TRBV12-5 | NA | NA | TRBJ1-4
CASRTGSSYEQYF | TGTGCCAGCCGGACAGGATCCTCCTACGAGCAGTACTTC | TRBV28 | NA | TRBD1 | TRBJ2-7
CASSLAGTGDEKLFF | TGTGCCAGCAGCTTAGCTGGGACAGGGGATGAAAAACTGTTTTTT | TRBV7-9 | NA | TRBD1 | TRBJ1-4
CASSLDGREGNTEAFF | TGTGCCAGCAGCTTAGACGGCAGGGAAGGAAACACTGAAGCTTTCTTT | TRBV11-3 | NA | NA | TRBJ1-1
CASSPRQPDSGNTIYF | TGTGCCAGCTCACCACGACAGCCTGACTCTGGAAACACCATATATTTT | TRBV18 | NA | NA | TRBJ1-3
CASSLANTGELFF | TGTGCCAGCAGTCTAGCGAACACCGGGGAGCTGTTTTTT | TRBV6-2/TRBV6-3 | NA | NA | TRBJ2-2
CASSPLPTRYSNQPQHF | TGTGCCAGTAGTCCCCTCCCGACGCGGTATAGCAATCAGCCCCAGCATTTT | TRBV19 | once | NA | TRBJ1-5
CASSRTTWDTEAFF | TGTGCCAGCAGCCGTACCACATGGGACACTGAAGCTTTCTTT | TRBV7-2 | NA | NA | TRBJ1-1
CASSLSGQGVIAFF | TGTGCCAGCAGTTTATCGGGCCAGGGGGTAATAGCTTTCTTT | TRBV28 | NA | TRBD1 | TRBJ1-1
CASSQSDLETQYF | TGTGCCAGCAGCCAGAGCGATCTGGAGACCCAGTACTTC | TRBV11-3 | NA | NA | TRBJ2-5
CASSSHNYGYTF | TGTGCCAGCAGTTCCCATAACTATGGCTACACCTTC | TRBV28 | few | NA | TRBJ1-2
CASSNLGFLSDNEQFF | TGTGCCAGCAGTAACCTCGGGTTCCTAAGTGACAATGAGCAGTTCTTC | TRBV6-2/TRBV6-3 | NA | NA | TRBJ2-1
CASSLRAGRTDTQYF | TGTGCCAGCAGTTTAAGGGCAGGGCGGACAGATACGCAGTATTTT | TRBV27 | few | NA | TRBJ2-3
CASSYPEKQDYGYTF | TGTGCCAGCAGTTACCCGGAAAAACAGGACTATGGCTACACCTTC | TRBV6-2/TRBV6-3 | NA | NA | TRBJ1-2
CASSPPGGRRNTEAFF | TGTGCCAGCTCACCCCCAGGGGGCCGGAGGAACACTGAAGCTTTCTTT | TRBV18 | NA | TRBD1 | TRBJ1-1
CASTYQRGQPQHF | TGTGCCAGCACGTACCAGCGGGGTCAGCCCCAGCATTTT | TRBV28 | NA | NA | TRBJ1-5
CASSTGEWGDTQYF | TGTGCCAGCAGTACGGGGGAGTGGGGTGATACGCAGTATTTT | TRBV6-4 | once | NA | TRBJ2-3
CASSYSIHGGKVYGYTF | TGTGCCAGCAGTTACTCGATCCATGGAGGGAAGGTCTATGGCTACACCTTC | TRBV6-2/TRBV6-3 | few | NA | TRBJ1-2
CSVVGGRALNEQFF | TGCAGCGTTGTAGGCGGGAGGGCCCTCAATGAGCAGTTCTTC | TRBV29-1 | few | TRBD2 | TRBJ2-1
CASSELGGNTGELFF | TGTGCCAGCAGTGAACTCGGGGGGAACACCGGGGAGCTGTTTTTT | TRBV6-4 | NA | NA | TRBJ2-2
CASSPGETQYF | TGTGCCAGCAGCCCAGGGGAGACCCAGTACTTC | TRBV3-1/TRBV3-2 | NA | NA | TRBJ2-5
CASSARDRGTYEQYF | TGTGCCAGCAGCGCCCGGGACAGGGGAACCTACGAGCAGTACTTC | TRBV9 | NA | TRBD1 | TRBJ2-7
CASSQESRRFGNQPQHF | TGTGCCAGCAGCCAAGAATCTCGCAGGTTTGGCAATCAGCCCCAGCATTTT | TRBV4-2 | NA | NA | TRBJ1-5
CASSVFDFNEQFF | TGTGCCAGCAGCGTGTTCGATTTCAATGAGCAGTTCTTC | TRBV7-2 | NA | NA | TRBJ2-1
CASSSFQGAEAFF | TGCGCCAGCAGCTCATTCCAGGGGGCTGAAGCTTTCTTT | TRBV11-3 | NA | TRBD1 | TRBJ1-1
CAWSQRWGTEAFF | TGTGCCTGGAGCCAAAGGTGGGGGACTGAAGCTTTCTTT | TRBV30 | NA | NA | TRBJ1-1
CASRERGSGETQYF | TGTGCCAGTCGGGAGCGCGGGAGCGGGGAGACCCAGTACTTC | TRBV6-5 | NA | TRBD2 | TRBJ2-5
CASKLRDISPDTQYF | TGTGCCAGCAAACTCCGGGATATATCTCCAGATACGCAGTATTTT | TRBV27 | NA | NA | TRBJ2-3